This TCR beta chain was sequenced during a study of PD-1 blockade in classical Hodgkin lymphoma. No patient escaped relapse after autologous stem cell transplantation, and brentuximab vedotin exposure varied. Study observations and caveats: Significantly greater TCR diversity emerged by C4D1 in CD4+ cells but not CD8+ cells. Those starting nivolumab under 1 year post-ASCT were excluded. Baseline diversity resembling that of newly diagnosed patients was seen in complete responders.

Using immunoSEQ multiplex PCR, the repertoire was profiled, and TCRdb retains in-frame clones only, with some absent. The data hold some 96,000 clones, with over 85% observed a single time. This clone was found once. Its antigen is undetermined. Germline lookup yields CDR1 LNHDA and CDR2 SQIVND (reference sequence). CDR3 length equals 15 residues. V dropped 3 bases and J dropped 3 bases, with 12 bases sitting between them. Sequenced material: peripheral blood mononuclear cells (PBMCs), taken at baseline. The chain uses TRBV19 and TRBJ2-1; D may be TRBD1 or TRBD2 (5 bases each). The sequence was collected from a human donor with classical Hodgkin lymphoma. CDR3 region: CASSIEGTLYNEQFF. CDR3 nucleotides: TGTGCCAGTAGTATTGAGGGGACCCTCTACAATGAGCAGTTCTTC.